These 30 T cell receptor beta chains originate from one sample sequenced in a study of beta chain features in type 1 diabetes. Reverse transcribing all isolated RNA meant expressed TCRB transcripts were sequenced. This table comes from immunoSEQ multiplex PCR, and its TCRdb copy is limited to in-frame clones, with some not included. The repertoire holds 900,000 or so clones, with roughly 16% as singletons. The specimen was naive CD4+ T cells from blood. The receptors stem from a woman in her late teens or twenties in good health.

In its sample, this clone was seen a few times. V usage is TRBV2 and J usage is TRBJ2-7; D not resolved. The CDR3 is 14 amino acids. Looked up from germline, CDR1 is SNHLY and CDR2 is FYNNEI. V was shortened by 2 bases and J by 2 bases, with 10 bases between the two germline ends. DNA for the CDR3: TGTGCCAGCAGTGAAATACACGGACCCTACGAGCAGTACTTC. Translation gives CASSEIHGPYEQYF. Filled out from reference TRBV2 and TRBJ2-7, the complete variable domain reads EPEVTQTPSHQVTQMGQEVILRCVPISNHLYFYWYRQILGQKVEFLVSFYNNEISEKSEIFDDQFSVERPDGSNFTLKIRSTKLEDSAMYFCASSEIHGPYEQYFGPGTRLTVT.

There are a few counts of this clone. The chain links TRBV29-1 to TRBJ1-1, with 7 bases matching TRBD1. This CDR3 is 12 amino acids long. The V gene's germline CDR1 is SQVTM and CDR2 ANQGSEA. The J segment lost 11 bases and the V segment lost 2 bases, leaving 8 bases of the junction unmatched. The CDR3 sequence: CSVEWDSQRAFF. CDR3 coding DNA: TGCAGCGTTGAATGGGACAGCCAGCGCGCTTTCTTT.

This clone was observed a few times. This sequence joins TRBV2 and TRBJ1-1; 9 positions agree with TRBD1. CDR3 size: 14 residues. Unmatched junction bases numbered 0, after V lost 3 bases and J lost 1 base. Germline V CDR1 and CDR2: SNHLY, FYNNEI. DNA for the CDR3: TGTGCCAGCAGTGAGGGACAGGGGAACACTGAAGCTTTCTTT. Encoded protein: CASSEGQGNTEAFF.

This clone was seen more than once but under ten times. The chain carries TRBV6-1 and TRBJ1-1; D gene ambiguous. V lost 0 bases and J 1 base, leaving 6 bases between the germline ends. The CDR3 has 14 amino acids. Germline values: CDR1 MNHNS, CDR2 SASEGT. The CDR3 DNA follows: TGTGCCAGCAGTGAAGCCATATCGAACACTGAAGCTTTCTTT. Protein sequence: CASSEAISNTEAFF.

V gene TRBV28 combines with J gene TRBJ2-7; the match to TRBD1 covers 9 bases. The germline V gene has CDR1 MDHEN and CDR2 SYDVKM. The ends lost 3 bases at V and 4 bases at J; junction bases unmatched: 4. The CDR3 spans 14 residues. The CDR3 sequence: CASSLTGGAYEQYF. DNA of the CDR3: TGTGCCAGCAGTTTGACAGGGGGGGCTTACGAGCAGTACTTC.

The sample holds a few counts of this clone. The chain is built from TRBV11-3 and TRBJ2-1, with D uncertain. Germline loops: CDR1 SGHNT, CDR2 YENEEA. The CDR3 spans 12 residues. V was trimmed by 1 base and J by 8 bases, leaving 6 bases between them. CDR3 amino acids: CASSLVADEQFF. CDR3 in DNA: TGTGCCAGCAGCTTAGTAGCCGATGAGCAGTTCTTC.

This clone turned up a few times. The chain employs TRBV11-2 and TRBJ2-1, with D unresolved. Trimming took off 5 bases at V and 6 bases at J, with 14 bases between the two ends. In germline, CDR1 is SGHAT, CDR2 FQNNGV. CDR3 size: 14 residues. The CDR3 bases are TGTGCCAGCAGCATTGGTTTGCTGAGCAATGAGCAGTTCTTC. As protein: CASSIGLLSNEQFF.

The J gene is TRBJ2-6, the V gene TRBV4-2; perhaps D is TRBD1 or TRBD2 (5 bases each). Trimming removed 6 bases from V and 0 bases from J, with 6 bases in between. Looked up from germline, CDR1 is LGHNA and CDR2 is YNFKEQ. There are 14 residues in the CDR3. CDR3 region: CASRGDSGANVLTF. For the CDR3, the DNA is TGTGCCAGCAGGGGGGACTCTGGGGCCAACGTCCTGACTTTC.

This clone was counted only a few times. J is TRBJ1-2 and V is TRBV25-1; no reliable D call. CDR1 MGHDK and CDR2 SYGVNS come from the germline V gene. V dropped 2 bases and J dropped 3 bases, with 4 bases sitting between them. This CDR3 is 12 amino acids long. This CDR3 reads CASSELDYGYTF. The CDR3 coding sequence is TGTGCCAGCAGTGAACTCGACTATGGCTACACCTTC.

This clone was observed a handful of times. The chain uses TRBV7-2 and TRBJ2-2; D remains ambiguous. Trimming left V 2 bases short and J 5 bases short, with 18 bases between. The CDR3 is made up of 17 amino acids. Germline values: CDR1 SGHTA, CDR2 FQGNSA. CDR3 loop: CASSLLPPGLGTGELFF. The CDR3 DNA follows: TGTGCCAGCAGCTTACTTCCGCCTGGTCTTGGGACCGGGGAGCTGTTTTTT.

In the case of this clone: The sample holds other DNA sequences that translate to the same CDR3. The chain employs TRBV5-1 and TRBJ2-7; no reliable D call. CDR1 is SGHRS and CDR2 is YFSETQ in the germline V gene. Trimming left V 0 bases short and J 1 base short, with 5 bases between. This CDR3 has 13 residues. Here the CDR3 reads CASSLDPSYEQYF. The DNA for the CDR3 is TGCGCCAGCAGCTTGGACCCATCCTACGAGCAGTACTTC.

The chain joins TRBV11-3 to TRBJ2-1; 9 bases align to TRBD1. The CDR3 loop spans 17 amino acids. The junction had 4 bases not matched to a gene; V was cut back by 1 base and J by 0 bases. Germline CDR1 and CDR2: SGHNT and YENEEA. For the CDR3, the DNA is TGTGCCAGCAGCTTAGGACAGGGGGGAGGCTCCTACAATGAGCAGTTCTTC. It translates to CASSLGQGGGSYNEQFF.

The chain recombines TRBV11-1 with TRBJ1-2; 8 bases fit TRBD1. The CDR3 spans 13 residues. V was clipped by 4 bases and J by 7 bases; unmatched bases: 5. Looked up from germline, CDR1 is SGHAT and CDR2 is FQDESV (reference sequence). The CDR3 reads CASSSGGRSGYTF. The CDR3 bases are TGTGCCAGCAGCTCAGGGGGCAGGAGTGGCTACACCTTC.

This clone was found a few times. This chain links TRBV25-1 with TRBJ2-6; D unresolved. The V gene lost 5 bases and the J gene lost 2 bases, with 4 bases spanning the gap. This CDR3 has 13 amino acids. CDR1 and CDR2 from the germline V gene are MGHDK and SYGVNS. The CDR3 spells CASSLTGANVLTF. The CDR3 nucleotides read TGTGCCAGCAGTCTAACTGGGGCCAACGTCCTGACTTTC. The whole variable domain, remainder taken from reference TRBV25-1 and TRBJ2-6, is EADIYQTPRYLVIGTGKKITLECSQTMGHDKMYWYQQDPGMELHLIHYSYGVNSTEKGDLSSESTVSRIRTEHFPLTLESARPSHTSQYLCASSLTGANVLTFGAGSRLTVL.

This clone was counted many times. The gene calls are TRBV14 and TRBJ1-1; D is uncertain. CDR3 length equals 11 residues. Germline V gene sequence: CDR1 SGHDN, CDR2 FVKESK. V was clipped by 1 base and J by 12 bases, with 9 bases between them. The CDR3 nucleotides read TGTGCCAGCAGCCAAGGGGATAAGACTTTCTTT. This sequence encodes CASSQGDKTFF.

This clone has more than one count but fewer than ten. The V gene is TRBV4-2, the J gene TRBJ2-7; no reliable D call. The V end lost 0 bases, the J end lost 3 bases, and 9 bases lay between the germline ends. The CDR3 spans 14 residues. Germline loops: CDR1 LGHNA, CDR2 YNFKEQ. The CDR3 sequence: CASSQESAVYEQYF. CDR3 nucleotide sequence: TGTGCCAGCAGCCAAGAATCAGCAGTCTACGAGCAGTACTTC.

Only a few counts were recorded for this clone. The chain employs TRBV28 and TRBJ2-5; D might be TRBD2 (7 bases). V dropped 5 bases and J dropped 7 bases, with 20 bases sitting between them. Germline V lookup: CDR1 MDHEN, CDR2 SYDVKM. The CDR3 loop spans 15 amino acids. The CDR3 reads CASSREGGFLVTQYF. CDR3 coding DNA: TGTGCCAGCAGTCGAGAGGGGGGGTTCTTGGTGACCCAGTACTTC.

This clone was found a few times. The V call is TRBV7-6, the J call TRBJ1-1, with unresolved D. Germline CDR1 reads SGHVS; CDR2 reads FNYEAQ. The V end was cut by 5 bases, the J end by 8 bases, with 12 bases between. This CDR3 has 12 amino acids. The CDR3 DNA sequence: TGTGCCAGCAGCCCGCGGCCACAAGAAGCTTTCTTT. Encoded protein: CASSPRPQEAFF.

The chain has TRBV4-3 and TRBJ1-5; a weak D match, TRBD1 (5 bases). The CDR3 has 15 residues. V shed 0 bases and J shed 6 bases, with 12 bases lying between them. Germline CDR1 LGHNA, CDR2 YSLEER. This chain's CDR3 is CASSQDRQGGQPQHF. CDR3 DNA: TGCGCCAGCAGCCAAGATCGCCAGGGTGGTCAGCCCCAGCATTTT.

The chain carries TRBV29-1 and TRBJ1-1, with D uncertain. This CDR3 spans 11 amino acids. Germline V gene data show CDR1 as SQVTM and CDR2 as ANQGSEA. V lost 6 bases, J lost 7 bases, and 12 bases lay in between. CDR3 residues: CSVNDPVEAFF. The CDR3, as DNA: TGCAGCGTCAACGACCCCGTTGAAGCTTTCTTT.

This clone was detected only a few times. The CDR3 is CASSLLVGGHEQYF. CDR3 nucleotides: TGTGCCAGCAGTCTCCTGGTAGGGGGCCACGAGCAGTACTTC. V gene TRBV27 combines with J gene TRBJ2-7, with 7 bases matching TRBD1. Germline trimming cut 5 bases from V and 5 bases from J; bases unmatched to any gene: 9. Germline loops: CDR1 MNHEY, CDR2 SMNVEV (reference sequence). The CDR3 has 14 residues.

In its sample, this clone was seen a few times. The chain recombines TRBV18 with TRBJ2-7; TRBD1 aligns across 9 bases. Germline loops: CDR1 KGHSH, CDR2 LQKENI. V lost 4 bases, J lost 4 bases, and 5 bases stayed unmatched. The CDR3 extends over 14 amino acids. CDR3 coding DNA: TGTGCCAGCTCACTCGGGGACAGGGAATACGAGCAGTACTTC. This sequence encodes CASSLGDREYEQYF. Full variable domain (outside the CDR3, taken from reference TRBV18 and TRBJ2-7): NAGVMQNPRHLVRRRGQEARLRCSPMKGHSHVYWYRQLPEEGLKFMVYLQKENIIDESGMPKERFSAEFPKEGPSILRIQQVVRGDSAAYFCASSLGDREYEQYFGPGTRLTVT.

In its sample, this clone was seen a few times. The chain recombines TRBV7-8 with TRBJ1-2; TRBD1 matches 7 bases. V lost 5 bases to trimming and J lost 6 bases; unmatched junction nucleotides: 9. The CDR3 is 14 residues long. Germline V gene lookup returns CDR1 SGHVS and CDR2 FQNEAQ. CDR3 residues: CASSTKTGFDGYTF. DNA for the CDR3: TGTGCCAGCAGCACTAAGACAGGGTTCGATGGCTACACCTTC.

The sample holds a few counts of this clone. The CDR3 loop is CASSGKAAGVSSVQFF. The CDR3 nucleotides read TGTGCCAGCAGCGGGAAGGCAGCGGGAGTCTCTTCCGTACAGTTCTTC. The chain is built from TRBV9 and TRBJ2-1, with 8 bases lining up with TRBD2. This CDR3 is built from 16 residues. After removal of 3 bases from V and 13 bases from J, the junction contained 18 bases not matched to a gene. Per germline, CDR1 SGDLS and CDR2 YYNGEE.

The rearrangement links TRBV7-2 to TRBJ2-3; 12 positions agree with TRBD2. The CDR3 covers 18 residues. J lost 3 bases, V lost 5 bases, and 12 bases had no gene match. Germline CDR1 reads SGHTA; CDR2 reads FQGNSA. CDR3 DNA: TGTGCCAGCAGCCTCAAACTAGCGGGAGGCGGTAGGACAGATACGCAGTATTTT. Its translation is CASSLKLAGGGRTDTQYF.

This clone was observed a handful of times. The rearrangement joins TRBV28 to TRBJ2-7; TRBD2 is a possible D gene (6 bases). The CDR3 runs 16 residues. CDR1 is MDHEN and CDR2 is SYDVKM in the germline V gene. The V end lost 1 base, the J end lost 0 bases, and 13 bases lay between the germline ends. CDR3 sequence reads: CASSLLGTSSSYEQYF. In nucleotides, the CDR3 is TGTGCCAGCAGTTTATTGGGGACTTCGAGCTCCTACGAGCAGTACTTC.

The CDR3 region has the DNA TGTGCCAGTCACAGAGTACCTCTTCAGCCCCAGCATTTT. The encoded protein is CASHRVPLQPQHF. The V gene is TRBV5-8, the J gene TRBJ1-5, with no clear D. Germline CDR1 and CDR2: SGHTS and YDEGEE. CDR3 size: 13 residues. V was pared by 8 bases and J by 6 bases, with 15 bases between.

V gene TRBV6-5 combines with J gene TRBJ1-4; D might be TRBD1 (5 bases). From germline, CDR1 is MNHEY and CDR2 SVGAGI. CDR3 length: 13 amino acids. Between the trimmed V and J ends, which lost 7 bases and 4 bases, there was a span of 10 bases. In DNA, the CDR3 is TGTGCCAGCACGGTGGGGCGTAATGAAAAACTGTTTTTT. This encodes CASTVGRNEKLFF.

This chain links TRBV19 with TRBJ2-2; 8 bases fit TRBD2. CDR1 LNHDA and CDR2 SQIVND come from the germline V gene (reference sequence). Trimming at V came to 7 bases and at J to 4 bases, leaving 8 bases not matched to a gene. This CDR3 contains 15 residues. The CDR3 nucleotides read TGTGCCAGTAATAAGCGGGAGATTTCCACCGGGGAGCTGTTTTTT. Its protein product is CASNKREISTGELFF. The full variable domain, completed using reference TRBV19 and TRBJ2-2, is DGGITQSPKYLFRKEGQNVTLSCEQNLNHDAMYWYRQDPGQGLRLIYYSQIVNDFQKGDIAEGYSVSREKKESFPLTVTSAQKNPTAFYLCASNKREISTGELFFGEGSRLTVL.

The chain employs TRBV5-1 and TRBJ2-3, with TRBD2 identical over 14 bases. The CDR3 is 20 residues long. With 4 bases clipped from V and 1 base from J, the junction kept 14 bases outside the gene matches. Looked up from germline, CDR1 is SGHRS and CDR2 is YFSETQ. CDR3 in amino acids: CASSRTGTSGSLRGTDTQYF. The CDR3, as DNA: TGCGCCAGCAGCCGAACCGGGACTAGCGGGAGTTTGAGGGGCACAGATACGCAGTATTTT.